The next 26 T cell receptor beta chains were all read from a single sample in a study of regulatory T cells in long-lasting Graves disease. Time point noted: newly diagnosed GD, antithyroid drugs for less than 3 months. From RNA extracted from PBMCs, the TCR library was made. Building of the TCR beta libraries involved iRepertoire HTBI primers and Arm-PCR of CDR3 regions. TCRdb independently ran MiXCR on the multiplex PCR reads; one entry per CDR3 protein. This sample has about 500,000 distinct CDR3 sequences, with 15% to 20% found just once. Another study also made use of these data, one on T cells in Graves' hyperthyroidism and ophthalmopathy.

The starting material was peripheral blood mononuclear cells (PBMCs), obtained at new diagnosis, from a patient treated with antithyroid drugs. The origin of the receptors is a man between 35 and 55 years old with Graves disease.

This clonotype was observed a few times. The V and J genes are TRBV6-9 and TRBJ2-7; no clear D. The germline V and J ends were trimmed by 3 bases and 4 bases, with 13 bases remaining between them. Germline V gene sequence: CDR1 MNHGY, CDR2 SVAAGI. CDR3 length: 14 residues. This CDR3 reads CASSYRFGSYEQYF. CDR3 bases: TGTGCCAGCAGTTACAGGTTTGGGTCGTACGAGCAGTACTTC.

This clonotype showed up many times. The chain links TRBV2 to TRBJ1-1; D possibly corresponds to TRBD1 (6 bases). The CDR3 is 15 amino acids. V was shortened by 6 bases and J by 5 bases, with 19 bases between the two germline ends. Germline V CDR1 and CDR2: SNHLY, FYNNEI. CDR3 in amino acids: CASSGPGQQETEAFF. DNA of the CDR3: TGTGCCAGCAGCGGGCCCGGACAGCAGGAGACTGAAGCTTTCTTT. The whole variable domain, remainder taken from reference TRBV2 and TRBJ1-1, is EPEVTQTPSHQVTQMGQEVILRCVPISNHLYFYWYRQILGQKVEFLVSFYNNEISEKSEIFDDQFSVERPDGSNFTLKIRSTKLEDSAMYFCASSGPGQQETEAFFGQGTRLTVV.

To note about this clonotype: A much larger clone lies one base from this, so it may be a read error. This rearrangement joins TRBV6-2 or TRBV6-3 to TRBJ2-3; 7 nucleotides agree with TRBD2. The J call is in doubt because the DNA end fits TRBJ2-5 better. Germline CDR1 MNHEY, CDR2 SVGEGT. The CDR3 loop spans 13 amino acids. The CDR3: CASSHGGGRTQYF. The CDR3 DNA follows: TGTGCCAGCAGTCATGGCGGGGGAAGGACCCAGTACTTC.

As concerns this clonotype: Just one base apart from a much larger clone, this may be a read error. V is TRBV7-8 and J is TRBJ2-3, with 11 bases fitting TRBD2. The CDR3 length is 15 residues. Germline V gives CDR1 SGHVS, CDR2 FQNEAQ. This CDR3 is CVSSLGSGRADTQYF. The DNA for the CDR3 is TGTGTCAGCAGCTTGGGTAGCGGGAGGGCAGATACGCAGTATTTT.

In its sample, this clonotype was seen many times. CDR3 nucleotides: TGTGCCAGCAGTGCGCAAGGAGGGGAGGCCCAGTACTTC. Translated, it gives CASSAQGGEAQYF. The chain uses TRBV28 and TRBJ2-5, with a possible D match to TRBD2 (6 bases). CDR3 length equals 13 residues. Germline-derived CDR1 and CDR2 are MDHEN and SYDVKM. The V end was cut by 5 bases, the J end by 9 bases, with 16 bases between.

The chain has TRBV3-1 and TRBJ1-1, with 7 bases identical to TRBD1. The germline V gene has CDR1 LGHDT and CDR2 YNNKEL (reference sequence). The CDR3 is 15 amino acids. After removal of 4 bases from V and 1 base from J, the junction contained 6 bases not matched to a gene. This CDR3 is CASSLPGQRNTEAFF. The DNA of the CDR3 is TGTGCCAGCAGCCTTCCGGGACAGAGGAACACTGAAGCTTTCTTT.

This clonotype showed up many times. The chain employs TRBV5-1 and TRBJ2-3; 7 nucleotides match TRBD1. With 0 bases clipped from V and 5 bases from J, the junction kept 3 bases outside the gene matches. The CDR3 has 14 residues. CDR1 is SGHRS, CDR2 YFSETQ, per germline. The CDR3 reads CASSLDRGQDTQYF. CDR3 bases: TGCGCCAGCAGCTTGGACAGGGGACAAGATACGCAGTATTTT.

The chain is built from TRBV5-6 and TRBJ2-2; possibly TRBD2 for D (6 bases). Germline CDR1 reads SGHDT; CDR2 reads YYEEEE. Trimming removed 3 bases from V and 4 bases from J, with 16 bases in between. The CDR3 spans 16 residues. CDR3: CASSSGLTLGTGELFF. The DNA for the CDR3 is TGTGCCAGCAGCTCGGGACTCACTTTGGGCACCGGGGAGCTGTTTTTT.

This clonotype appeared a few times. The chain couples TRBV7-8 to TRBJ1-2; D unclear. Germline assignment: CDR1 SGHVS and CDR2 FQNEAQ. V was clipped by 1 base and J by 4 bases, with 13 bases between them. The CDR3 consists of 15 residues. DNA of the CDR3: TGTGCCAGCAGCTTAGGCCCCGACAAAACCTATGGCTACACCTTC. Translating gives CASSLGPDKTYGYTF.

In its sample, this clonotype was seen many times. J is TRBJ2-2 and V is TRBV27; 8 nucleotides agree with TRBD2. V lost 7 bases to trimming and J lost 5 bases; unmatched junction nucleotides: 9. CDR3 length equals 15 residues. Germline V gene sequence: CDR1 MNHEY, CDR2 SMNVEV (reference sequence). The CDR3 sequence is CASTPAGVGTGELFF. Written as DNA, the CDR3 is TGTGCCAGCACACCAGCGGGAGTAGGTACCGGGGAGCTGTTTTTT.

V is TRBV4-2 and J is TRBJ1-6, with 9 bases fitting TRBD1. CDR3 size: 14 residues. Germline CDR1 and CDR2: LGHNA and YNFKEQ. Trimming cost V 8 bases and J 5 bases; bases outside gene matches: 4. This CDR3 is CASGTGGDNSPLHF. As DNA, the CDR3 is TGTGCCAGCGGAACAGGGGGCGATAATTCACCCCTCCACTTT.

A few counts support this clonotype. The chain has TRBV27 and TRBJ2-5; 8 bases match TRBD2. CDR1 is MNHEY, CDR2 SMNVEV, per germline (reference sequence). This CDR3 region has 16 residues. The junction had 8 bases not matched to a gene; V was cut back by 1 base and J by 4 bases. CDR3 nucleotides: TGTGCCAGCAGTTTATACGGGACTAGTTTCCCAGAGACCCAGTACTTC. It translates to CASSLYGTSFPETQYF.

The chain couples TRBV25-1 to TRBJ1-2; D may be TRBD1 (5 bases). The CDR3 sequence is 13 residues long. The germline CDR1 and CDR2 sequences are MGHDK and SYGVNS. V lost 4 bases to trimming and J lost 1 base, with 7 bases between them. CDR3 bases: TGTGCCAGCAGTGCGGGACTTAACTATGGCTACACCTTC. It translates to CASSAGLNYGYTF.

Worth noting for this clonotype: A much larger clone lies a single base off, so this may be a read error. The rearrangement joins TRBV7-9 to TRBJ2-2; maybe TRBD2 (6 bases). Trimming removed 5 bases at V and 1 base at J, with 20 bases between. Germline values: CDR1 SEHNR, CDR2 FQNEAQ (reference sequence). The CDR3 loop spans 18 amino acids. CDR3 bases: TGTGCCAGCAGCCTTAGGGCCCAGGGAGGCCAGAACACCGGGGAGCTGTTTTTT. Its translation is CASSLRAQGGQNTGELFF.

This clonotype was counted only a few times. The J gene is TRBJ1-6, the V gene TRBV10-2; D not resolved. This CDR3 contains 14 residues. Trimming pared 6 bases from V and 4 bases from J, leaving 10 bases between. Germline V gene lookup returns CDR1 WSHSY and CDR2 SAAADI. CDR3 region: CASRGDPYNSPLHF. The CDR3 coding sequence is TGCGCCAGCAGGGGCGATCCGTATAATTCACCCCTCCACTTT.

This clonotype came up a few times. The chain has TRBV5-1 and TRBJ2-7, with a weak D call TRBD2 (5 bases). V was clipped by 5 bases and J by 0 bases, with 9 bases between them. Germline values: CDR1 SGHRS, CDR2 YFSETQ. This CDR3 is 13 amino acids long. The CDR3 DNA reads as TGCGCCAGCAGGGAGGATCTCTCCTACGAGCAGTACTTC. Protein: CASREDLSYEQYF. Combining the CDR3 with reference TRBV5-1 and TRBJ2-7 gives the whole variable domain KAGVTQTPRYLIKTRGQQVTLSCSPISGHRSVSWYQQTPGQGLQFLFEYFSETQRNKGNFPGRFSGRQFSNSRSEMNVSTLELGDSALYLCASREDLSYEQYFGPGTRLTVT.

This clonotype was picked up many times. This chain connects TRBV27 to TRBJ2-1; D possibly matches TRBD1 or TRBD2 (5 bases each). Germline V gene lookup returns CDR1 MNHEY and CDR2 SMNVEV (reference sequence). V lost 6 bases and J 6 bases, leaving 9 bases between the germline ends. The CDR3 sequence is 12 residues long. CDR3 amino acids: CASRGTANEQFF. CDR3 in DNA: TGTGCCAGCAGGGGGACGGCCAATGAGCAGTTCTTC.

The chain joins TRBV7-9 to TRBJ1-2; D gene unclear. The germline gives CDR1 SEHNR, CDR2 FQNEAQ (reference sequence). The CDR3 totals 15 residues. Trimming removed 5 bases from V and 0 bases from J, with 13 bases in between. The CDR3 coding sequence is TGTGCCAGCAGCCCCCCAGACCTAGCTAACTATGGCTACACCTTC. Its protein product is CASSPPDLANYGYTF.

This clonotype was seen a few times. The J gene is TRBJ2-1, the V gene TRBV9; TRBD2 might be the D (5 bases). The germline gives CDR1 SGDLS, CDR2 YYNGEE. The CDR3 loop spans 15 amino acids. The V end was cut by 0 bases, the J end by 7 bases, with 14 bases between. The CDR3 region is CASSVVPGSPNEQFF. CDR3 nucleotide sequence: TGTGCCAGCAGCGTAGTCCCGGGAAGCCCTAATGAGCAGTTCTTC.

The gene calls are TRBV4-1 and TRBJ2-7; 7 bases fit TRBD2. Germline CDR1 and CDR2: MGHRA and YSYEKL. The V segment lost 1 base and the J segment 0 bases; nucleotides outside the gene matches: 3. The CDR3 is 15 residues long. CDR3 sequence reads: CASSQVGGSSYEQYF. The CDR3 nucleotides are TGCGCCAGCAGCCAAGTTGGCGGGAGCTCCTACGAGCAGTACTTC.

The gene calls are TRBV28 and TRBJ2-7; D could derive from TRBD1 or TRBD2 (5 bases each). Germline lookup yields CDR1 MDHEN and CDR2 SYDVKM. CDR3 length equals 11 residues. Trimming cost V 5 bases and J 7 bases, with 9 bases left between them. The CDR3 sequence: CASSAWGEQYF. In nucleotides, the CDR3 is TGTGCCAGCAGTGCTTGGGGGGAGCAGTACTTC. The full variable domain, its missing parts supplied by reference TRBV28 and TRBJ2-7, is DVKVTQSSRYLVKRTGEKVFLECVQDMDHENMFWYRQDPGLGLRLIYFSYDVKMKEKGDIPEGYSVSREKKERFSLILESASTNQTSMYLCASSAWGEQYFGPGTRLTVT.

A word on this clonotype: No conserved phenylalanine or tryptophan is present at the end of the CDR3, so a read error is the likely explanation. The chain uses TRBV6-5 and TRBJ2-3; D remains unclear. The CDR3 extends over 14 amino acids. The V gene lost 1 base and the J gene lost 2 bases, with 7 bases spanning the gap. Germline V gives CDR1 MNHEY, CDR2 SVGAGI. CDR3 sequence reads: CASSYLRNTDTQYV. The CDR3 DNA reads TGTGCCAGCAGTTACTTGCGGAACACAGATACGCAGTATGTT.

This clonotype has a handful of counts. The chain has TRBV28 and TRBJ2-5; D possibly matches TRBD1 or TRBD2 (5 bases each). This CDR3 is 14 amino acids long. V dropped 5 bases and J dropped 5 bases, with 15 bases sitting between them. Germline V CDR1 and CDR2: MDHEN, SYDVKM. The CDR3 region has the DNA TGTGCCAGCAGTACCCCCGACGGGGCGGAGACCCAGTACTTC. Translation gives CASSTPDGAETQYF. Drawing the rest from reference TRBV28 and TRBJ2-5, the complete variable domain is DVKVTQSSRYLVKRTGEKVFLECVQDMDHENMFWYRQDPGLGLRLIYFSYDVKMKEKGDIPEGYSVSREKKERFSLILESASTNQTSMYLCASSTPDGAETQYFGPGTRLLVL.

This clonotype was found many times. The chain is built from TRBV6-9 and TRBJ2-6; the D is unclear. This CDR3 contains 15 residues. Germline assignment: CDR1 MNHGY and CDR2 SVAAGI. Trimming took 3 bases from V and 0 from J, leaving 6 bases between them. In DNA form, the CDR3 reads TGTGCCAGCAGTTACGCAGACTCTGGGGCCAACGTCCTGACTTTC. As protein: CASSYADSGANVLTF.

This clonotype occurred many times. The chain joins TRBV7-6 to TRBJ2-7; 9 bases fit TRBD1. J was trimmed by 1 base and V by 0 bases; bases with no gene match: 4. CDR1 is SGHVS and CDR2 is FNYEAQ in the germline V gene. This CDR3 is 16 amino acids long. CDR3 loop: CASSLASGTGSYEQYF. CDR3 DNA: TGTGCCAGCAGCTTAGCCTCCGGGACAGGGTCCTACGAGCAGTACTTC.

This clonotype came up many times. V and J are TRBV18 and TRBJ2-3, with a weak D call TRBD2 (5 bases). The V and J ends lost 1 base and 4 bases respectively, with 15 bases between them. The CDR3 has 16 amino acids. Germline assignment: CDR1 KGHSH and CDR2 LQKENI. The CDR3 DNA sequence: TGTGCCAGCTCACCACGGGTGGGAGCCGGTCCAGATACGCAGTATTTT. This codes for CASSPRVGAGPDTQYF.